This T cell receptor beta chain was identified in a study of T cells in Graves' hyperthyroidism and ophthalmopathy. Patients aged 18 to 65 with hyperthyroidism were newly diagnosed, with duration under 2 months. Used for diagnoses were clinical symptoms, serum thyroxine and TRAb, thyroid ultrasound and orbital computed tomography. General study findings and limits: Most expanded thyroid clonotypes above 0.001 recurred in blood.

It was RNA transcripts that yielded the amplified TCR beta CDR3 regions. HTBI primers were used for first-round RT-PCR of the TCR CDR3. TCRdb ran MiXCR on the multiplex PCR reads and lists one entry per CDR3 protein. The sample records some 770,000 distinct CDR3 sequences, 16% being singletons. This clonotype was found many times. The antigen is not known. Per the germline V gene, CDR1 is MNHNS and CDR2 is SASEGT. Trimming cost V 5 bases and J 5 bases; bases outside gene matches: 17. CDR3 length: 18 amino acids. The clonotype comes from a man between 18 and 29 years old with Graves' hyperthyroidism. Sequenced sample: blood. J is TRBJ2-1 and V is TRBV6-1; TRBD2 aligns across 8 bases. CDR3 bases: TGTGCCAGCAGTTGGGGGGTAGCGGGAAGCGCCCCGAACAATGAGCAGTTCTTC. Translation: CASSWGVAGSAPNNEQFF.